The present entry profiles one T cell receptor (beta chain) with its context. These data originate in a study of blood T cell repertoires in COVID-19. Study-level background: Two negative PCRs, clearance, or symptom resolution had been documented for recovered Cohort 3 donors.

The V gene's germline CDR1 is LGHDT and CDR2 YNNKEL (reference sequence). CDR3 length equals 19 residues. V lost 0 bases to trimming and J lost 0 bases; unmatched junction nucleotides: 10. Cohort placement rested on clinical history that participants reported themselves. The data were produced by immunoSEQ multiplex PCR, yet TCRdb's version contains in-frame clones alone and is incomplete. Among about 270,000 clones listed, 88% were seen once. The genes are TRBV3-1 (or the pseudogene TRBV3-2) and TRBJ2-7; 11 bases map to TRBD2. This TCR came from a woman aged 60-70 years in a cohort exposed to, infected with or recovered from COVID-19 (not recorded which). The specimen was PBMCs or T cells enriched from blood (not recorded which). The CDR3 here is CASSQESGTSGQFSYEQYF. CDR3 in DNA: TGTGCCAGCAGCCAAGAGAGCGGGACTAGCGGTCAATTCTCCTACGAGCAGTACTTC.